This T cell receptor beta chain was recovered during a study of cytomegalovirus exposure and HLA in healthy donors. Study findings and constraints: Indistinguishable V segments such as TRBV6-2 and TRBV6-3 were excluded. In a later analysis, common viral pathogens appeared linked to several of the most significant clusters.

Of note for this clone: The antigen is undetermined.

V lost 4 bases and J lost 5; bases outside the gene matches: 6. The CDR3 spans 15 residues. Germline assignment: CDR1 SGHRS and CDR2 YFSETQ. It was with 60 Vbeta and 13 Jbeta primers that the PCR ran. Here immunoSEQ multiplex PCR was the method, and the copy in TCRdb shows in-frame clones only, minus some. Of 100,000 to 150,000 clones in the sample, 75% to 85% were seen once. The chain links TRBV5-1 to TRBJ2-3; 11 bases line up with TRBD2. The specimen was PBMCs. This TCR was recovered from a man between 35 and 55 years old in good health and CMV-seronegative. The DNA for the CDR3 is TGCGCCAGCAGCCTTAGCGGGAGGGCCATAGATACGCAGTATTTT. Translation gives CASSLSGRAIDTQYF.